Listed below are T cell receptor beta chains from one sample, sequenced in a study of patients and donors after allogeneic stem cell transplantation. TCRdb redid the calling of the RT-PCR reads with MiXCR, one entry per CDR3 protein. The sample includes about a million distinct CDR3 sequences, 15% to 20% seen only once; the top ten take 6%. Sequencing was performed on blood, either unsorted or a sorted T cell fraction (not recorded which). The receptors here all came from a human donor who was either an allogeneic HSCT recipient or a stem cell or donor lymphocyte infusion donor (not recorded which). It is not recorded whose cells these are; they may come from a transplant donor. Both conserved end residues are part of each CDR3. Fields, in order: D gene, V gene, clone size, J gene, CDR3 DNA, CDR3 protein. A D gene is named only where the DNA matches it firmly. Only part of the rows carry a size: once, few, many, or a class if the clone is expanded.

-	TRBV19	-	TRBJ1-5	TGTGCCAGTAGCCAAAGAACTGGGAAAGGAAGCAATCAGCCCCAGCATTTT	CASSQRTGKGSNQPQHF
-	TRBV5-1	few	TRBJ2-3	TGCGCCAGCAGCCCCCATCTAGCAGGAAGCACAGATACGCAGTATTTT	CASSPHLAGSTDTQYF
-	TRBV4-1	-	TRBJ1-1	TGCGCCAGCAGTAGGGGACGGGACCCTGAAGCTTTCTTT	CASSRGRDPEAFF
-	TRBV3-1	few	TRBJ2-5	TGTGCCAGCAGCCAAGAGGGTACTTCCCTGGGAGAGACCCAGTACTTC	CASSQEGTSLGETQYF
-	TRBV28	few	TRBJ1-1	TGTGCCACCATCGGACAGCTGAACACTGAAGCTTTCTTT	CATIGQLNTEAFF
-	TRBV7-2	-	TRBJ1-6	TGTGCCAGCAGCTTTCTAGGTCGAAAGGAATCACCCCTCCACTTT	CASSFLGRKESPLHF
-	TRBV29-1	few	TRBJ1-2	TGCAGCGTAGAGCGAGCGGCGGCAGGGCTTGGCTACACCTTC	CSVERAAAGLGYTF
TRBD2	TRBV20-1	-	TRBJ2-5	TGCAGTGCTAGAGCTGGCGGGAGTCAGGAGACCCAGTACTTC	CSARAGGSQETQYF
-	TRBV20-1	-	TRBJ1-6	TGCAGTGCTAGGCGTGGGACAAACAGCAATTCACCCCTCCACTTT	CSARRGTNSNSPLHF
-	TRBV5-1	many	TRBJ1-1	TGCGCCAGCAGACCGACAGCTAAGAACACTGAAGCTTTCTTT	CASRPTAKNTEAFF
-	TRBV24-1	-	TRBJ1-4	TGTGCCACCTCCAAAGGCGGTGGAACTAATGAAAAACTGTTTTTT	CATSKGGGTNEKLFF
TRBD1	TRBV7-8	-	TRBJ1-1	TGTGCCAGCAGCCCGCGGATGACAGGGGCCTCAAACGCTTTCTTT	CASSPRMTGASNAFF
TRBD2	TRBV10-3	-	TRBJ2-3	TGTGCCATCAGTGAAGCCGGGACTAGCGTGTCAGATACGCAGTATTTT	CAISEAGTSVSDTQYF
TRBD1	TRBV25-1	-	TRBJ1-1	TGTGCCAGCATCCCGGGACAGGGCTACACTGAAGCTTTCTTT	CASIPGQGYTEAFF
-	TRBV29-1	-	TRBJ1-4	TGCAGCGTTGGGTGGTGGGGTGAAAAACTGTTTTTT	CSVGWWGEKLFF
TRBD1	TRBV5-1	many	TRBJ1-2	TGCGCCAGCAGCTCTACCGGGACAGGGGGAGACGGCTACACCTTC	CASSSTGTGGDGYTF
TRBD1	TRBV5-1	once	TRBJ2-6	TGCGCCAGCAGCTATGACAGGGTCGGGGCCAACGTCCTGACTTTC	CASSYDRVGANVLTF
-	TRBV15	few	TRBJ2-3	TGTGCCACCAGCAGAGATCGTCCGGGGGGACAGAAAACAGATACGCAGTATTTT	CATSRDRPGGQKTDTQYF
-	TRBV23-1	-	TRBJ2-7	TGCGCCAGCAGTCAATGGATTCGTCAGGAAGTTTTCTACGAGCAGTACTTC	CASSQWIRQEVFYEQYF
-	TRBV12-3/TRBV12-4	-	TRBJ1-1	TGTGCCAGCAGGTCACGGGGGTTAGAGACTGAAGCTTTCTTT	CASRSRGLETEAFF
TRBD2	TRBV5-1	-	TRBJ2-2	TGCGCCAGCAGCGAAATCGGGGCTAGCGGGAGTGCCGGGGAGCTGTTTTTT	CASSEIGASGSAGELFF
-	TRBV6-5	-	TRBJ1-2	TGTGCCAGCAGTTACTCGAAGACCGCTGCTAACTATGGCTACACCTTC	CASSYSKTAANYGYTF
TRBD1	TRBV18	few	TRBJ2-3	TGTGCCAGCTCACCAATGGGACAGGGGCAGTTAGATACGCAGTATTTT	CASSPMGQGQLDTQYF
TRBD2	TRBV25-1	few	TRBJ2-2	TGTGCCAGCAGTCGACTAGCGGGAGGAGGCGGGGAGCTGTTTTTT	CASSRLAGGGGELFF
-	TRBV12-3/TRBV12-4	-	TRBJ1-6	TGTGCCACCCTAATGGGGGGGCGTAATTCACCCCTCCACTTT	CATLMGGRNSPLHF
TRBD1	TRBV20-1	few	TRBJ1-5	TGCAGTGCCATACAGGGGGCGGGTCAGCCCCAGCATTTT	CSAIQGAGQPQHF
-	TRBV7-9	-	TRBJ2-3	TGTGCCAGCAGCCTATCCGACGGAAGCCATAGCACAGATACGCAGTATTTT	CASSLSDGSHSTDTQYF
-	TRBV6-1	-	TRBJ2-6	TGTGCCAGCAGTATCTCACAGGGCTATGGGGCCAACGTCCTGACTTTC	CASSISQGYGANVLTF
-	TRBV20-1	-	TRBJ1-1	TGCAGTGCTAGCGAGAGGAACACTGAAGCTTTCTTT	CSASERNTEAFF
-	TRBV5-1	few	TRBJ2-1	TGCGCCAGCAGCTCACTTAGAGGCCAACCCTACAATGAGCAGTTCTTC	CASSSLRGQPYNEQFF
-	TRBV5-4	few	TRBJ1-3	TGTGCCAGCAGCACGGGACGGAACTCTGGAAACACCATATATTTT	CASSTGRNSGNTIYF
-	TRBV7-9	-	TRBJ2-5	TGTGCCAGCAGCTCGGATCTAGAGACCCAGTACTTC	CASSSDLETQYF
-	TRBV5-5	-	TRBJ1-2	TGTGCCAGCAGCCCTTCCCTCGGTGCCTATGGCTACACCTTC	CASSPSLGAYGYTF
-	TRBV15	few	TRBJ1-2	TGTGCCACCAGCCCCGGTTCAATCGGTGGCTACACCTTC	CATSPGSIGGYTF
-	TRBV11-1	-	TRBJ1-1	TGTGCCAGCAGCTTCAAGGGCATAGAAGCTTTCTTT	CASSFKGIEAFF
-	TRBV5-1	-	TRBJ1-2	TGCGCCAGCACAAGACAGGAGGGGAACTATGGCTACACCTTC	CASTRQEGNYGYTF